This TCR beta chain stems from a study of cytomegalovirus exposure and HLA in healthy donors. PCR primers comprised 60 Vbeta and 13 Jbeta primers. Sequenced by immunoSEQ multiplex PCR; TCRdb stores in-frame clones only, minus some. The data hold fewer than 250,000 clones, with 87% observed a single time. V gave up 5 bases and J gave up 2 bases; unmatched junction bases: 5. CDR1 and CDR2 (germline): SGHTA, FQGNSA. There are 15 residues in the CDR3. The rearrangement links TRBV7-2 to TRBJ2-7, with 11 bases identical to TRBD2. This TCR came from a man aged 25 to 45 in good health and CMV-seronegative. Specimen: PBMCs. Here the CDR3 reads CASSRGTSGTYEQYF. For the CDR3, the DNA is TGTGCCAGCAGCCGTGGGACTAGCGGTACCTACGAGCAGTACTTC.